These 2 T cell receptor beta chains were all obtained from the same sample, sequenced in a study of cytomegalovirus exposure and HLA in healthy donors. The PCR ran on 60 Vbeta and 13 Jbeta primers. Sequencing was performed with immunoSEQ multiplex PCR; in TCRdb, only in-frame clones are kept and a portion is missing. The repertoire includes about 130,000 clones, roughly 63% of them detected once, and 1.6% sits in the top ten. Sample: PBMCs. Every receptor here comes from a man in his thirties or forties in good health and CMV-seropositive.

The J gene is TRBJ1-1, the V gene TRBV5-4; D is undetermined. V shed 5 bases and J shed 2 bases, with 13 bases lying between them. The CDR3 spans 14 residues. The germline V gene has CDR1 SGHNT and CDR2 YYREEE (reference sequence). CDR3: CASRSGISNTEAFF. In nucleotides, the CDR3 is TGTGCCAGCAGATCAGGTATATCCAACACTGAAGCTTTCTTT.

The chain recombines TRBV7-2 with TRBJ1-1, with 7 bases that match TRBD1. Looked up from germline, CDR1 is SGHTA and CDR2 is FQGNSA. V dropped 5 bases and J dropped 4; count of bases not matched to a gene: 22. This CDR3 contains 19 residues. CDR3: CASSPRRKTSGQQSTEAFF. In DNA form, the CDR3 reads TGTGCCAGCAGCCCCCGACGAAAGACTTCGGGACAGCAGAGCACTGAAGCTTTCTTT.